Reported below is one T cell receptor (beta chain). Its target is unknown. The CDR3 covers 16 residues. Trimming pared 0 bases from V and 1 base from J, leaving 10 bases between. CDR1 MNHEY and CDR2 SMNVEV come from the germline V gene (reference sequence). The record originates from a study of OX40 agonist ivuxolimab in advanced cancers. Background on the study: Patients treated during dose escalation were battling hepatocellular carcinoma, melanoma, renal cell or head and neck cancer. Past anti-PD-1, anti-PD-L1 or anti-CTLA-4 therapy was accepted, and 40% had received some. General study points: Low normalized T-cell clonal expansion also characterized some of the nonresponders.

Using immunoSEQ multiplex PCR, the repertoire was profiled, and TCRdb retains in-frame clones only, with some absent. This table has under 60,000 clones, roughly 90% appearing once. This TCR derives from an adult with an advanced solid tumor such as melanoma, head and neck, liver or kidney cancer. The chain couples TRBV27 to TRBJ1-3; D perhaps matches TRBD1 (5 bases). The sequenced sample was CD4+ or CD8+ T cells sorted from blood, obtained in a trial of the OX40 agonist ivuxolimab. The CDR3 region has the DNA TGTGCCAGCAGTTTATCGAGTAGGGGATCTGGAAACACCATATATTTT. Protein: CASSLSSRGSGNTIYF.